The next 26 T cell receptor beta chains were all read from a single sample in a study of T-cell memory formation after mild COVID-19 (dated by TCRdb to the early 2020s). The library was produced with 5' RACE. The data were produced on an Illumina NovaSeq 6000. The raw public data were reprocessed by TCRdb itself: fastp quality trimming at Q25, MiXCR clonotype calling, in-frame beta chains only. Identical CDR3 proteins give one entry, which carries the most common genes and DNA. The sample yields roughly 600,000 distinct CDR3 sequences; roughly 18% were counted once. The ten top clones hold about 12% of the sample. Sequencing input: PBMCs or a T cell subset sorted from them (not recorded which). These receptors were collected from an adult woman who had mild COVID-19 (a few samples of this study predate the infection). The sample titles of this study are shuffled in the database, so cell type and time point are left out; the donor was told from shared clones.

This clonotype was detected only a few times. The V gene is TRBV6-5, the J gene TRBJ2-2; D remains unclear. The CDR3 length is 16 residues. V was trimmed by 0 bases and J by 2 bases, leaving 10 bases between them. Looked up from germline, CDR1 is MNHEY and CDR2 is SVGAGI. In DNA, the CDR3 is TGTGCCAGCAGTTACTCCGGGCAGCACAACACCGGGGAGCTGTTTTTT. This encodes CASSYSGQHNTGELFF.

The chain uses TRBV11-2 and TRBJ2-7; 12 bases are shared with TRBD2. Germline CDR1 and CDR2: SGHAT and FQNNGV. The V gene end was trimmed by 0 bases and the J gene end by 1 base; junction bases not matched to a gene: 10. This CDR3 has 19 amino acids. The CDR3 region is CASSLDLDTSGGPSYEQYF. CDR3 DNA: TGTGCCAGCAGCTTAGATTTAGATACTAGCGGGGGGCCGTCCTACGAGCAGTACTTC. The whole variable domain, filled in from reference TRBV11-2 and TRBJ2-7, reads EAGVAQSPRYKIIEKRQSVAFWCNPISGHATLYWYQQILGQGPKLLIQFQNNGVVDDSQLPKDRFSAERLKGVDSTLKIQPAKLEDSAVYLCASSLDLDTSGGPSYEQYFGPGTRLTVT.

The chain links TRBV7-9 to TRBJ2-1; D ambiguous. V was shortened by 5 bases and J by 8 bases, with 10 bases between the two germline ends. CDR1 SEHNR and CDR2 FQNEAQ come from the germline V gene (reference sequence). This CDR3 region has 12 residues. This CDR3 reads CASSQGRDEQFF. In DNA, the CDR3 is TGTGCCAGCAGCCAAGGTCGAGATGAGCAGTTCTTC.

This clonotype was recorded a few times. V and J are TRBV3-1 and TRBJ2-5, with 9 bases aligning to TRBD2. Germline V gene data show CDR1 as LGHDT and CDR2 as YNNKEL (reference sequence). Unmatched junction bases numbered 7, after V lost 4 bases and J lost 1 base. The CDR3 loop spans 16 amino acids. This chain's CDR3 is CASSPRTSALQETQYF. CDR3 nucleotide sequence: TGTGCCAGCAGCCCCCGGACTAGCGCCCTCCAAGAGACCCAGTACTTC.

This clonotype was seen many times. The chain recombines TRBV5-1 with TRBJ2-3; no reliable D call. Germline lookup yields CDR1 SGHRS and CDR2 YFSETQ. This CDR3 is built from 12 residues. V was trimmed by 1 base and J by 4 bases, leaving 4 bases between them. CDR3 DNA sequence: TGCGCCAGCAGCTTGTCCGCAGATACGCAGTATTTT. Translation gives CASSLSADTQYF.

This rearrangement joins TRBV7-3 to TRBJ2-5; a weak D match, TRBD2 (5 bases). Germline CDR1 reads SGHTA; CDR2 reads FQGTGA. CDR3 size: 13 residues. V shed 5 bases and J shed 3 bases, with 10 bases lying between them. The DNA for the CDR3 is TGTGCCAGCAGCACCACTAGGGAAGAGACCCAGTACTTC. It encodes CASSTTREETQYF.

This clonotype has more than one count but fewer than ten. The V call is TRBV11-1, the J call TRBJ2-7; possibly TRBD1 or TRBD2 for D (7 bases each). Germline CDR1 SGHAT, CDR2 FQDESV (reference sequence). This CDR3 has 16 residues. V gave up 5 bases and J gave up 4 bases, with 21 bases separating them. CDR3 sequence: CASSGRDREGAYEQYF. The DNA of the CDR3 is TGTGCCAGCAGCGGACGTGACAGGGAGGGGGCTTACGAGCAGTACTTC. Full variable domain (rest looked up from reference TRBV11-1 and TRBJ2-7): EAEVAQSPRYKITEKSQAVAFWCDPISGHATLYWYRQILGQGPELLVQFQDESVVDDSQLPKDRFSAERLKGVDSTLKIQPAELGDSAMYLCASSGRDREGAYEQYFGPGTRLTVT.

The sample holds a few counts of this clonotype. The chain joins TRBV7-2 to TRBJ2-4; a weak D match, TRBD1 (6 bases). The CDR3 has 15 residues. Per germline, CDR1 SGHTA and CDR2 FQGNSA. Trimming took off 5 bases at V and 3 bases at J, with 14 bases between the two ends. The chain's CDR3 is CASSKREQGKNIQYF. The CDR3 DNA is TGTGCCAGCAGCAAACGAGAACAGGGCAAAAACATTCAGTACTTC.

This clonotype has just one count. The junction does not match germline at one end; this may be a read error. V is TRBV4-1 and J is TRBJ2-5; tentatively, D is TRBD1 (8 bases). This CDR3 is 17 amino acids long. From germline, CDR1 is MGHRA and CDR2 YSYEKL. The CDR3 sequence is CASSQVHRGGVQETKYF. CDR3 nucleotide sequence: TGCGCCAGCAGCCAAGTACACAGGGGGGGAGTGCAAGAGACCAAGTACTTC.

This sequence joins TRBV20-1 and TRBJ2-3, with 12 bases fitting TRBD1. Germline CDR1 is DFQATT and CDR2 is SNEGSKA (reference sequence). This CDR3 has 18 amino acids. V was clipped by 0 bases and J by 2 bases; unmatched bases: 9. The CDR3 loop reads CSARDVGDRGPFTDTQYF. The CDR3 nucleotides read TGCAGTGCTAGAGATGTCGGGGACAGGGGGCCATTCACAGATACGCAGTATTTT.

This CDR3 reads CASSRGTSGDTEAFF. The DNA for the CDR3 is TGTGCCAGCAGCCGCGGAACGAGTGGGGACACTGAAGCTTTCTTT. The chain recombines TRBV28 with TRBJ1-1; D uncertain. The CDR3 length is 15 residues. Trimming took off 6 bases at V and 3 bases at J, with 17 bases between the two ends. The germline CDR1 and CDR2 sequences are MDHEN and SYDVKM. The variable domain in full, completed from reference TRBV28 and TRBJ1-1, reads DVKVTQSSRYLVKRTGEKVFLECVQDMDHENMFWYRQDPGLGLRLIYFSYDVKMKEKGDIPEGYSVSREKKERFSLILESASTNQTSMYLCASSRGTSGDTEAFFGQGTRLTVV.

This clonotype was detected only a few times. V usage is TRBV5-6 and J usage is TRBJ2-7; the D gene is possibly TRBD2 (6 bases). The ends were cut back, 4 bases at V and 3 bases at J, with 26 bases in the middle. This CDR3 is 18 amino acids long. Germline CDR1 SGHDT, CDR2 YYEEEE. Written as DNA, the CDR3 is TGTGCCAGCAGCCTCCTCCCCAATCTGGTGGGAGGTTTCTACGAGCAGTACTTC. Translation gives CASSLLPNLVGGFYEQYF.

The chain links TRBV27 to TRBJ1-4, with 8 nucleotides matching TRBD1. V lost 2 bases to trimming and J lost 13 bases; unmatched junction nucleotides: 9. This CDR3 contains 14 residues. The germline V gene has CDR1 MNHEY and CDR2 SMNVEV (reference sequence). CDR3 DNA sequence: TGTGCCAGCAGTTTAACGCAGGGGGCCTATAGACTGTTTTTT. The encoded protein is CASSLTQGAYRLFF. Based on the CDR3 plus reference TRBV27 and TRBJ1-4, the full variable domain is EAQVTQNPRYLITVTGKKLTVTCSQNMNHEYMSWYRQDPGLGLRQIYYSMNVEVTDKGDVPEGYKVSRKEKRNFPLILESPSPNQTSLYFCASSLTQGAYRLFFGSGTQLSVL.

The chain uses TRBV7-7 and TRBJ2-5; D remains ambiguous. Trimming cost V 4 bases and J 2 bases, with 8 bases left between them. The CDR3 loop spans 13 amino acids. Germline lookup yields CDR1 SSHAT and CDR2 FNYEAQ (reference sequence). The CDR3 region has the DNA TGTGCCAGCAGCTGGGAAGAGCAAGAGACCCAGTACTTC. Protein: CASSWEEQETQYF.

This clonotype appeared a few times. The rearrangement uses TRBV4-1 and TRBJ2-5; D is possibly TRBD1 or TRBD2 (5 bases each). V lost 0 bases, J lost 3 bases, and 11 bases lay in between. Per germline, CDR1 MGHRA and CDR2 YSYEKL. This CDR3 is built from 15 residues. CDR3 in amino acids: CASSQERGRKETQYF. Written as DNA, the CDR3 is TGCGCCAGCAGCCAAGAAAGGGGACGGAAAGAGACCCAGTACTTC.

V gene TRBV7-9 combines with J gene TRBJ2-2; the match to TRBD2 covers 8 bases. There are 17 residues in the CDR3. The germline CDR1 and CDR2 sequences are SEHNR and FQNEAQ (reference sequence). V lost 5 bases and J lost 13; bases outside the gene matches: 21. The CDR3 DNA is TGTGCCAGCAGCCCATCTCCAACCCCCGGGACTAGAATCGGGCTGTTTTTT. It encodes CASSPSPTPGTRIGLFF.

V and J are TRBV7-2 and TRBJ1-1; TRBD1 matches 7 bases. The CDR3 runs to 15 residues. The J segment lost 7 bases and the V segment lost 5 bases, leaving 13 bases of the junction unmatched. Germline V lookup: CDR1 SGHTA, CDR2 FQGNSA. This CDR3 is CASSPEGQVKVEAFF. CDR3 bases: TGTGCCAGCAGCCCCGAAGGACAGGTTAAGGTTGAAGCTTTCTTT.

J is TRBJ1-5 and V is TRBV6-5; no definite D call. The CDR3 has 14 residues. V lost 6 bases, J lost 9 bases, and 18 bases lay in between. In germline, CDR1 is MNHEY, CDR2 SVGAGI. The CDR3 here is CASRSTETTRPQHF. DNA of the CDR3: TGTGCCAGCAGGAGTACAGAGACTACAAGGCCCCAGCATTTT.

The V call is TRBV7-8, the J call TRBJ2-3, with D uncertain. This CDR3 is 15 amino acids long. In germline, CDR1 is SGHVS, CDR2 FQNEAQ. V was clipped by 2 bases and J by 2 bases, with 11 bases between them. CDR3 coding DNA: TGTGCCAGCAGCTTAAAACGGGTTCTCACAGATACGCAGTATTTT. This gives the protein CASSLKRVLTDTQYF.

This CDR3 is CSAGGQGYNEQFF. DNA for the CDR3: TGCAGTGCAGGCGGACAGGGATACAATGAGCAGTTCTTC. V usage is TRBV20-1 and J usage is TRBJ2-1; TRBD1 aligns across 8 bases. This CDR3 contains 13 residues. CDR1 is DFQATT and CDR2 is SNEGSKA in the germline V gene (reference sequence). J was trimmed by 4 bases and V by 6 bases; bases with no gene match: 5.

This clonotype was recorded a few times. The chain uses TRBV18 and TRBJ1-4, with TRBD1 matching over 8 bases. The CDR3 covers 15 residues. Germline CDR1 and CDR2: KGHSH and LQKENI. V lost 6 bases to trimming and J lost 0 bases; unmatched junction nucleotides: 3. The CDR3 DNA sequence: TGTGCCAGCTCCCCGACAGGGGCAACTAATGAAAAACTGTTTTTT. Amino acids: CASSPTGATNEKLFF.

This clonotype has a single count. The J gene is TRBJ1-1, the V gene TRBV19, with D uncertain. V dropped 1 base and J dropped 4 bases, with 13 bases sitting between them. This CDR3 spans 15 amino acids. Germline CDR1 is LNHDA and CDR2 is SQIVND (reference sequence). Written as DNA, the CDR3 is TGTGCCAGTAGTATAGTACTGGGTCCGAGCACTGAAGCTTTCTTT. Protein: CASSIVLGPSTEAFF.

The chain employs TRBV2 and TRBJ2-2; 7 bases fit TRBD1. With 5 bases clipped from V and 7 bases from J, the junction kept 10 bases outside the gene matches. CDR1 is SNHLY and CDR2 is FYNNEI in the germline V gene. The CDR3 sequence is 15 residues long. CDR3 DNA: TGTGCCAGCAGTATTACAGGGGATTGGCACGGGGAGCTGTTTTTT. The encoded protein is CASSITGDWHGELFF.

This clonotype was counted only a few times. The chain joins TRBV18 to TRBJ1-2; 8 nucleotides agree with TRBD1. The germline V gene encodes CDR1 KGHSH and CDR2 LQKENI. Trimming removed 3 bases from V and 5 bases from J; junction bases left unmatched: 11. The CDR3 extends over 16 amino acids. CDR3 bases: TGTGCCAGCTCACCTACTCCAGGACAGGGACTATATGGCTACACCTTC. Its translation is CASSPTPGQGLYGYTF.

This clonotype was recorded a few times. The chain is built from TRBV4-3 and TRBJ2-1; the match to TRBD2 covers 9 bases. Trimming at V came to 0 bases and at J to 7 bases, leaving 13 bases not matched to a gene. CDR1 is LGHNA, CDR2 YSLEER, per germline. This CDR3 comprises 18 residues. Written as DNA, the CDR3 is TGCGCCAGCAGCCAAGACATTCCTCTAGCGGGATTTAGGAATGAGCAGTTCTTC. It translates to CASSQDIPLAGFRNEQFF.

V gene TRBV6-6 combines with J gene TRBJ1-4; D not certain. Germline CDR1 reads MNHNY; CDR2 reads SVGAGI (reference sequence). CDR3 length: 14 residues. V dropped 6 bases and J dropped 1 base, with 9 bases sitting between them. The CDR3 region has the DNA TGTGCCAGCAGCCAAGGGCAAACTAATGAAAAACTGTTTTTT. It specifies CASSQGQTNEKLFF.